The clone carrying this TCR beta chain appeared a few times. What it binds is unknown. The J segment lost 0 bases and the V segment lost 3 bases, leaving 14 bases of the junction unmatched. Germline loops: CDR1 DFQATT, CDR2 SNEGSKA (reference sequence). CDR3 length equals 18 residues. This sample is part of a study of response to subunit inactivated influenza vaccine. Broader study findings: Authors suggested few new T cells are recruited by each seasonal influenza vaccination.

TCRdb re-called the RT-PCR reads with MiXCR, one entry per CDR3 protein. Among 290,000 or so distinct CDR3 sequences listed, roughly 20% were seen once. The clonotype was recovered from a man between 50 and 69 years old who received an inactivated influenza vaccine. Sequencing was performed on PBMCs from blood, taken about 20 months after vaccination. This chain connects TRBV20-1 to TRBJ1-5, with TRBD1 matching 7 bases. The CDR3 DNA follows: TGCAGTGCTAGTTACCGGGACAGACGACTCTATAGCAATCAGCCCCAGCATTTT. Translated, it gives CSASYRDRRLYSNQPQHF.